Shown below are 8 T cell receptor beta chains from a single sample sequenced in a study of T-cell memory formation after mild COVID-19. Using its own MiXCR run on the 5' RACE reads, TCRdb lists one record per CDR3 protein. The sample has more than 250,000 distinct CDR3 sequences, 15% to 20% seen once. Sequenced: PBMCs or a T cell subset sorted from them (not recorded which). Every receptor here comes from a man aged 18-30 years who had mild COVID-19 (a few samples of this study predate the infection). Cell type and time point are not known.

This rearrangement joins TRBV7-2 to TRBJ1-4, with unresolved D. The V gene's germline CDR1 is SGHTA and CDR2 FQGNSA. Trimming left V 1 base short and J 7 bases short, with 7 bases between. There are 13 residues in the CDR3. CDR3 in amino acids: CASSLGLGEKLFF. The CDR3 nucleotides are TGTGCCAGCAGCTTAGGATTAGGTGAAAAACTGTTTTTT.

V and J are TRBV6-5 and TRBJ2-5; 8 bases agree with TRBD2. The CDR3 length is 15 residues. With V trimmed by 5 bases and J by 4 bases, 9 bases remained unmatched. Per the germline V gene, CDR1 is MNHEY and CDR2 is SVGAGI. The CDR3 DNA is TGTGCCAGCAGTACGTTATTAGCGGGGAGAGAGACCCAGTACTTC. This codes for CASSTLLAGRETQYF.

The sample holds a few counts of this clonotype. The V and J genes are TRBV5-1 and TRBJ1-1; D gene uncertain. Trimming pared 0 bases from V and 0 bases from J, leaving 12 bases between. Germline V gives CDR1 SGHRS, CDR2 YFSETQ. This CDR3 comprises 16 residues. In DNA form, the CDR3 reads TGCGCCAGCAGCTTGGTGACTGCTACCATGAACACTGAAGCTTTCTTT. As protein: CASSLVTATMNTEAFF.

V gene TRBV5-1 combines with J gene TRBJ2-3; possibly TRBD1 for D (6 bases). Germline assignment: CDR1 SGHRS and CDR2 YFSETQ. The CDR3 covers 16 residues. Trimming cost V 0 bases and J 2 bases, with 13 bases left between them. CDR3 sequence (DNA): TGCGCCAGCAGCTTGGATGACAGGCAGGTCACAGATACGCAGTATTTT. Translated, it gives CASSLDDRQVTDTQYF.

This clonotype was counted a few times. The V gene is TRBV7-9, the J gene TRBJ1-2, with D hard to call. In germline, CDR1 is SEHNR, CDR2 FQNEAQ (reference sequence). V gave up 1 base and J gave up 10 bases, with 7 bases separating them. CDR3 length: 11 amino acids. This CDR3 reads CASSLGVDYTF. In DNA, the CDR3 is TGTGCCAGCAGCTTAGGGGTAGACTACACCTTC.

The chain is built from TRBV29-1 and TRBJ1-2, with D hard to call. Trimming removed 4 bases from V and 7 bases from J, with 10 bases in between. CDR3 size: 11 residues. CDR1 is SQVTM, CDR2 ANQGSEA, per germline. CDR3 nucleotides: TGCAGCGTTGGGTCTCTATTTGGCTACACCTTC. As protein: CSVGSLFGYTF.

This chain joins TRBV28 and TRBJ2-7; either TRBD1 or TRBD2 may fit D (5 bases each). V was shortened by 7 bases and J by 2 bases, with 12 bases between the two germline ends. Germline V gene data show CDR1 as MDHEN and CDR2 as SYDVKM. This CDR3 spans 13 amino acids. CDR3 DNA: TGTGCCAGCATGCGCTTGGGACCCTACGAGCAGTACGTC. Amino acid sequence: CASMRLGPYEQYV.

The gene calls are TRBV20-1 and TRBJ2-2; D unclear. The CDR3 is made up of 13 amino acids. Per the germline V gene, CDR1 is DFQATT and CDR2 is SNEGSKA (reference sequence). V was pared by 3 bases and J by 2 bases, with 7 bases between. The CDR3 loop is CSASHSNTGELFF. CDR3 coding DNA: TGCAGTGCTAGCCACAGTAACACCGGGGAGCTGTTTTTT.